The entry below describes one T cell receptor beta chain. CDR3 length: 17 residues. V lost 1 base, J lost 1 base, and 9 bases stayed unmatched. Looked up from germline, CDR1 is KGHSH and CDR2 is LQKENI. This specimen belongs to a study of blood T cell repertoires in COVID-19. Across the whole study: Samples taken during acute and convalescent COVID-19 were collected in the United States, Italy and Spain.

Per the original data handling: Scientists estimated how many nucleated cells there were by amplifying reference gene primers. Sequencing was performed with immunoSEQ multiplex PCR; in TCRdb, only in-frame clones are kept and a portion is missing. The V and J calls and clone size come from that table; D and trimming were worked out from the DNA. The table lists approximately 200,000 clones, approximately 90% of them singletons, with approximately 1.1% in the top ten. Clinical history as reported by participants underpinned cohort assignment. Symptom resolution, clearance, or two negative PCRs marked donors in Cohort 3 as recovered.

This sequence joins TRBV18 and TRBJ2-7, with 8 bases that match TRBD1. This receptor was obtained from a man aged 25 to 40 who had recovered from COVID-19. Sequenced sample: PBMCs or T cells enriched from blood (not recorded which). Here the CDR3 reads CASSPLQTGATSYEQYF. For the CDR3, the DNA is TGTGCCAGCTCACCACTACAGACAGGGGCGACGTCCTACGAGCAGTACTTC.